This T cell receptor (beta chain) was documented in a study of tumor and adjacent non-tumor tissue in lung cancer. A modified ARM-PCR protocol with three rounds of nested PCR amplified TCRbeta. TCRdb ran MiXCR on the multiplex PCR reads and lists one entry per CDR3 protein. Of about 200,000 distinct CDR3 sequences listed, approximately 74% are singletons. Worth noting for this clonotype: Antigen specificity is unknown.

In germline, CDR1 is MNHNY, CDR2 SVGAGI (reference sequence). The CDR3 is 17 residues long. Trimming took 9 bases from V and 3 from J; bases not matched to a gene: 15. The template was RNA from unsorted bulk tissue. Whole-study results and caveats: TCR diversity was significantly greater in tumor than normal lung tissue.

The sample taken for sequencing was lung tumor tissue. This chain joins TRBV6-6 and TRBJ1-3; 9 bases align to TRBD1. The TCR was taken from a man in his 60s with non-small cell lung cancer. CDR3 in amino acids: CARSRSGQGSFGNTIYF. CDR3 in DNA: TGTGCCAGGAGTCGCTCGGGACAGGGAAGCTTTGGAAACACCATATATTTT.